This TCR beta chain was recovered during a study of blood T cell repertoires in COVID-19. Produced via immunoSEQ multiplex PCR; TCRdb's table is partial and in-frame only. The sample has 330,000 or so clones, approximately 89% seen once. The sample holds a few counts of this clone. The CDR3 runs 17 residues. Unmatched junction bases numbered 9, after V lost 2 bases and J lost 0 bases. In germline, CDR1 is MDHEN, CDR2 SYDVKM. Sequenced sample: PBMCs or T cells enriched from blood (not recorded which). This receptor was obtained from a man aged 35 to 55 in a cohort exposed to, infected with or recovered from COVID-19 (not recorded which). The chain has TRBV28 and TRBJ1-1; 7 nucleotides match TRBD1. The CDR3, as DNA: TGTGCCAGCAGTTTAACTGGGACAGCCCTAGTGAACACTGAAGCTTTCTTT. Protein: CASSLTGTALVNTEAFF.